A single sample is the source of the 15 T cell receptor beta chains below, sequenced in a study of blood T cell repertoires in COVID-19. Assay used: immunoSEQ multiplex PCR; TCRdb lists only in-frame clones, some missing. This sample has about 190,000 clones, with around 79% found just once. The sequenced material came from peripheral blood. These receptors originate from a woman in her 50s with acute or convalescent COVID-19.

The chain employs TRBV19 and TRBJ2-7; TRBD2 agrees at 8 bases. V lost 3 bases to trimming and J lost 6 bases; unmatched junction nucleotides: 4. This CDR3 contains 13 residues. The germline V gene has CDR1 LNHDA and CDR2 SQIVND (reference sequence). Here the CDR3 reads CASSIGTSIEQYF. The CDR3 DNA is TGTGCCAGTAGTATTGGGACTAGTATCGAGCAGTACTTC. Combining the CDR3 with reference TRBV19 and TRBJ2-7 gives the whole variable domain DGGITQSPKYLFRKEGQNVTLSCEQNLNHDAMYWYRQDPGQGLRLIYYSQIVNDFQKGDIAEGYSVSREKKESFPLTVTSAQKNPTAFYLCASSIGTSIEQYFGPGTRLTVT.

Remarks on this clone: One end of the junction varies from germline; a read error may be responsible. The chain uses TRBV6-2 or TRBV6-3 and TRBJ2-7; 11 bases fit TRBD2. Per germline, CDR1 MNHEY and CDR2 SVGEGT. CDR3 length equals 13 residues. CDR3 DNA: TGTGCCAGCAGCCCTAGCGGGAGGTCCCTCCGCCTCTTC. Its translation is CASSPSGRSLRLF.

The chain joins TRBV19 to TRBJ1-6, with TRBD1 matching 7 bases. The ends lost 5 bases at V and 0 bases at J; junction bases unmatched: 4. The CDR3 sequence is 16 residues long. From germline, CDR1 is LNHDA and CDR2 SQIVND (reference sequence). The CDR3 sequence is CASSLQGTSYNSPLHF. CDR3 nucleotide sequence: TGTGCCAGTAGTTTACAGGGGACCTCCTATAATTCACCCCTCCACTTT. The full variable domain, completed using reference TRBV19 and TRBJ1-6, is DGGITQSPKYLFRKEGQNVTLSCEQNLNHDAMYWYRQDPGQGLRLIYYSQIVNDFQKGDIAEGYSVSREKKESFPLTVTSAQKNPTAFYLCASSLQGTSYNSPLHFGNGTRLTVT.

The rearrangement uses TRBV19 and TRBJ2-7; possible D gene TRBD1, 5 bases. The CDR3 length is 14 residues. Trimming took off 7 bases at V and 6 bases at J, with 19 bases between the two ends. Germline V gives CDR1 LNHDA, CDR2 SQIVND (reference sequence). The CDR3 reads CASTPQAGQGEQYF. CDR3 in DNA: TGTGCCAGTACCCCCCAGGCCGGTCAGGGCGAGCAGTACTTC.

The chain uses TRBV18 and TRBJ1-2; 7 bases line up with TRBD1. Trimming cost V 3 bases and J 4 bases; bases outside gene matches: 11. The CDR3 is 16 residues long. The germline V gene encodes CDR1 KGHSH and CDR2 LQKENI. For the CDR3, the DNA is TGTGCCAGCTCACCCGTAGGAGGGGGCGCAGTCTATGGCTACACCTTC. It yields the protein CASSPVGGGAVYGYTF.

The V and J genes are TRBV15 and TRBJ1-3; 7 bases fit TRBD1. V was pared by 1 base and J by 3 bases, with 6 bases of the junction left unmatched. The germline gives CDR1 LNHNV, CDR2 YYDKDF (reference sequence). The CDR3 totals 16 residues. The CDR3 here is CATSRGGTEFGNTIYF. The DNA for the CDR3 is TGTGCCACCAGCAGAGGGGGGACAGAGTTTGGAAACACCATATATTTT.

To note about this clone: Other DNA variants within this sample encode the same CDR3. The V call is TRBV19, the J call TRBJ1-2, with 7 bases matching TRBD1. The ends lost 2 bases at V and 2 bases at J; junction bases unmatched: 2. CDR1 is LNHDA and CDR2 is SQIVND in the germline V gene (reference sequence). The CDR3 contains 14 residues. The CDR3: CASSIQGGNYGYTF. The CDR3 nucleotides are TGTGCCAGTAGTATACAAGGGGGCAACTATGGCTACACCTTC.

The gene calls are TRBV6-6 and TRBJ2-1, with TRBD2 matching 7 bases. With 2 bases clipped from V and 7 bases from J, the junction kept 8 bases outside the gene matches. The CDR3 consists of 15 residues. Germline CDR1 and CDR2: MNHNY and SVGAGI (reference sequence). The CDR3 coding sequence is TGTGCCAGCAGTTACGCGGGAGTACCCTCAAATGAGCAGTTCTTC. Translation: CASSYAGVPSNEQFF.

The chain couples TRBV6-5 to TRBJ2-7, with D possibly being TRBD2 (6 bases). CDR3 size: 15 residues. CDR1 and CDR2 (germline): MNHEY, SVGAGI. The germline V and J ends were trimmed by 2 bases and 3 bases, with 14 bases remaining between them. The CDR3 region has the DNA TGTGCCAGCAGTTACGGGGGGACGTTAATCTACGAGCAGTACTTC. Its protein is CASSYGGTLIYEQYF.

The CDR3 is CASSLTGGLDEKLFF. CDR3 coding DNA: TGTGCCAGCAGCCTCACAGGGGGCTTAGATGAAAAACTGTTTTTT. The genes are TRBV7-2 and TRBJ1-4; 9 bases map to TRBD1. CDR1 and CDR2 (germline): SGHTA, FQGNSA. Germline trimming cut 5 bases from V and 6 bases from J; bases unmatched to any gene: 7. The CDR3 has 15 amino acids.

This chain links TRBV10-2 with TRBJ2-7; TRBD2 matches 12 bases. The CDR3 runs 15 residues. V shed 8 bases and J 2 bases; nucleotides not matched to a gene: 7. Germline V gene data show CDR1 as WSHSY and CDR2 as SAAADI. CDR3 nucleotides: TGCGCCAGCGGCTCAGGACTAGCGGGACCCTACGAGCAGTACTTC. Amino acid sequence: CASGSGLAGPYEQYF.

The chain's CDR3 is CASSPFMDSPYEQYF. The CDR3 region has the DNA TGTGCCAGCTCACCCTTCATGGACTCCCCGTACGAGCAGTACTTC. This chain connects TRBV18 to TRBJ2-7; perhaps TRBD2 as D (5 bases). This CDR3 has 15 residues. Germline CDR1 and CDR2: KGHSH and LQKENI. V shed 3 bases and J shed 4 bases, with 16 bases lying between them.

The CDR3 reads CASSNGTGETEAFF. CDR3 in DNA: TGTGCCAGCAGCAACGGGACAGGGGAGACTGAAGCTTTCTTT. The V gene is TRBV21-1, the J gene TRBJ1-1; the D segment call TRBD1 is taken from the table without a DNA check. TRBV21-1 is labeled a pseudogene. The CDR3 length is 14 residues.

The chain joins TRBV3-1 (or the pseudogene TRBV3-2) to TRBJ2-4; TRBD2 matches 9 bases. V trimming: 4 bases; J trimming: 0 bases; junction bases outside the gene matches: 7. Germline CDR1 is LGHDT and CDR2 is YNNKEL (reference sequence). This CDR3 spans 17 amino acids. The CDR3 DNA follows: TGTGCCAGCAGCCCCTTGGGCGGGGGGGGAGCCAAAAACATTCAGTACTTC. Its translation is CASSPLGGGGAKNIQYF.

This clone was counted only a few times. The chain's CDR3 is CASSLSGEETQYF. CDR3 sequence (DNA): TGTGCCAGCAGTTTATCAGGGGAAGAGACCCAGTACTTC. The rearrangement joins TRBV28 to TRBJ2-5; maybe TRBD1 (6 bases). This CDR3 is built from 13 residues. Germline V gives CDR1 MDHEN, CDR2 SYDVKM. V was cut by 1 base and J by 3 bases, with 6 bases left in between.